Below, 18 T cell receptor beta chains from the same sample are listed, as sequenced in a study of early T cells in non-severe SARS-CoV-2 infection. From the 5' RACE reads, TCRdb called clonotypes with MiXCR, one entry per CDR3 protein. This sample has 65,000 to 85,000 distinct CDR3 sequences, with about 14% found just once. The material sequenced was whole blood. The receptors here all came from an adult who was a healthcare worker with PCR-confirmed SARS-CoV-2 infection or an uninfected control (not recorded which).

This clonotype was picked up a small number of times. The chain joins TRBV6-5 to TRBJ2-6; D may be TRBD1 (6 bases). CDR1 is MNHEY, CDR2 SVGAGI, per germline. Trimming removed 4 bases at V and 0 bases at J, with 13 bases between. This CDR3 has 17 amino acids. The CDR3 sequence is CASSSQGHPSGANVLTF. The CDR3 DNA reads TGTGCCAGCAGTTCACAGGGACACCCCTCTGGGGCCAACGTCCTGACTTTC.

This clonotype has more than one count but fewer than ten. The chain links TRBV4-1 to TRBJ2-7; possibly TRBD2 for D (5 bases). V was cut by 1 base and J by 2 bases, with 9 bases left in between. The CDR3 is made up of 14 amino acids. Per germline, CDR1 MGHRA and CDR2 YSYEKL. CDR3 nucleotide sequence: TGCGCCAGCAGCCAAGTGAACGGGGCCTACGAGCAGTACTTC. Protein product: CASSQVNGAYEQYF.

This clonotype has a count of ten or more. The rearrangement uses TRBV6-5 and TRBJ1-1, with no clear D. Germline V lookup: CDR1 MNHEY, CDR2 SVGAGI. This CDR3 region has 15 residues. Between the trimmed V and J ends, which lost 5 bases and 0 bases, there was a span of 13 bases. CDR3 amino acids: CASSTPDGLNTEAFF. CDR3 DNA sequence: TGTGCCAGCAGTACCCCGGACGGGTTGAACACTGAAGCTTTCTTT.

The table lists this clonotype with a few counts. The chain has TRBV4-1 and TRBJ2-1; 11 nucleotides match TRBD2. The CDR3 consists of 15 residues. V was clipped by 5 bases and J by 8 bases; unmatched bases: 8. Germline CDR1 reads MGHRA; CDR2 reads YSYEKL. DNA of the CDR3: TGCGCCAGCAGCTATAATAGCGGGGGGGCCTATGAGCAGTTCTTC. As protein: CASSYNSGGAYEQFF.

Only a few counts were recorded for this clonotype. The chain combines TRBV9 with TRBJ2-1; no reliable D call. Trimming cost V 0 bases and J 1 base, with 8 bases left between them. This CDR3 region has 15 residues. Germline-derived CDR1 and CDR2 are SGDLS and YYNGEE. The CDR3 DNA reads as TGTGCCAGCAGCGTAGAACTAAAATCCTACAATGAGCAGTTCTTC. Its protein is CASSVELKSYNEQFF.

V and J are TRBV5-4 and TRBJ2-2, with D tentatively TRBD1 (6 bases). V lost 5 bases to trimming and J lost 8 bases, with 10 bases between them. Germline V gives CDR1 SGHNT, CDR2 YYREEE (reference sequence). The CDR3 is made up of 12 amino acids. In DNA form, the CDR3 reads TGTGCCAGCAGTCTGGACAGAGGGGAGCTGTTTTTT. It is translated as CASSLDRGELFF.

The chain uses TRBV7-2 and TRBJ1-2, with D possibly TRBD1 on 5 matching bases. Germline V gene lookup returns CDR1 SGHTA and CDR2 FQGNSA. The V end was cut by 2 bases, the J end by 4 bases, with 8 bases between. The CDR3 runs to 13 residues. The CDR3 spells CASSLLGRYGYTF. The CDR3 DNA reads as TGTGCCAGCAGCTTATTGGGGCGCTATGGCTACACCTTC.

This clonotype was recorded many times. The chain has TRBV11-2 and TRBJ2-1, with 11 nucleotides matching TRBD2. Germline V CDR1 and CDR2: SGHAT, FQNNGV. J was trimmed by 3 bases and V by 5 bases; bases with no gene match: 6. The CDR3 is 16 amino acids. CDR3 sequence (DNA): TGTGCCAGCAGCATGACTAGCGGGGCGAGCTACAATGAGCAGTTCTTC. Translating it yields CASSMTSGASYNEQFF. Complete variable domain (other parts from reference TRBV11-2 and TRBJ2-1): EAGVAQSPRYKIIEKRQSVAFWCNPISGHATLYWYQQILGQGPKLLIQFQNNGVVDDSQLPKDRFSAERLKGVDSTLKIQPAKLEDSAVYLCASSMTSGASYNEQFFGPGTRLTVL.

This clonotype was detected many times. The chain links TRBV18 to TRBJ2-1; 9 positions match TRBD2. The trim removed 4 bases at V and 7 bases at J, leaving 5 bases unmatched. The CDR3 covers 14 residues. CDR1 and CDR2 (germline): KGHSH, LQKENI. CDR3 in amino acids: CASSRSGGKNEQFF. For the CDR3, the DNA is TGTGCCAGCTCACGGAGCGGGGGGAAAAATGAGCAGTTCTTC. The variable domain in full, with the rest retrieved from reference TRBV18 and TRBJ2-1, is NAGVMQNPRHLVRRRGQEARLRCSPMKGHSHVYWYRQLPEEGLKFMVYLQKENIIDESGMPKERFSAEFPKEGPSILRIQQVVRGDSAAYFCASSRSGGKNEQFFGPGTRLTVL.

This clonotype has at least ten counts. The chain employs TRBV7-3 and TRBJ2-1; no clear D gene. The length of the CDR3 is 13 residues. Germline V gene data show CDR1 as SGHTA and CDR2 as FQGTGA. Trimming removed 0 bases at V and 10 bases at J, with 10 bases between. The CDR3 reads CASSLTARGEQFF. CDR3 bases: TGTGCCAGCAGCTTAACGGCGCGCGGCGAGCAGTTCTTC.

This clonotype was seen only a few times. The CDR3 nucleotides are TGTGCCAGCAGCTCAGGGGGCAGGGGGTATCAGCCCCAGCATTTT. Its protein is CASSSGGRGYQPQHF. The chain combines TRBV7-9 with TRBJ1-5; 8 bases are shared with TRBD1. The CDR3 length is 15 residues. The germline V gene has CDR1 SEHNR and CDR2 FQNEAQ (reference sequence). V shed 4 bases, J shed 5 bases, and the junction held 7 bases outside the gene matches.

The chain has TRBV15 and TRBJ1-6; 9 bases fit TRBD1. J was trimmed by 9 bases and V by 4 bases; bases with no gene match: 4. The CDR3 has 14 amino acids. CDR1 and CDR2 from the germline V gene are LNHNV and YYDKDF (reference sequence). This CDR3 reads CATSTTGGGSPLHF. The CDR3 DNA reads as TGTGCCACCAGCACCACAGGGGGCGGTTCACCCCTCCACTTT.

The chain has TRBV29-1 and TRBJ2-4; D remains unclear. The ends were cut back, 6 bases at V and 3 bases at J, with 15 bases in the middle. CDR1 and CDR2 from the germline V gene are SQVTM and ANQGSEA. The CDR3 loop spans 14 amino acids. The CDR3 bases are TGCAGCGTCCTCAGCTTTCGCTTCAAAAACATTCAGTACTTC. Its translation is CSVLSFRFKNIQYF.

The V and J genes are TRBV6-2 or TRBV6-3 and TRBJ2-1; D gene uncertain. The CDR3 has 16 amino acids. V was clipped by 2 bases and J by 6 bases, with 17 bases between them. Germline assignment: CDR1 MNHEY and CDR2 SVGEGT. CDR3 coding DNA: TGTGCCAGCAGTTACAGGGTCATTGGGGAATTCAATGAGCAGTTCTTC. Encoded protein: CASSYRVIGEFNEQFF.

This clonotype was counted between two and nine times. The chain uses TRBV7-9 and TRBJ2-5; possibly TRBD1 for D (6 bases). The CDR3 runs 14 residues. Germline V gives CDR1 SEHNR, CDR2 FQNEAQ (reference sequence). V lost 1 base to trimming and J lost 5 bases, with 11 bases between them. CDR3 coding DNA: TGTGCCAGCAGCTTAGTTAATACAGGGGAGACCCAGTACTTC. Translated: CASSLVNTGETQYF.

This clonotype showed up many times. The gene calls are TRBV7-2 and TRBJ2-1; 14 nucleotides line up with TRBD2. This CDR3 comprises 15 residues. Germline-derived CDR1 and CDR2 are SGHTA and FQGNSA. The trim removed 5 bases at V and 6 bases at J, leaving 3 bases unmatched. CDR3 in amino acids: CASSEGLAGGNEQFF. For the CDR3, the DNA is TGTGCCAGCAGCGAAGGACTAGCGGGAGGCAATGAGCAGTTCTTC.

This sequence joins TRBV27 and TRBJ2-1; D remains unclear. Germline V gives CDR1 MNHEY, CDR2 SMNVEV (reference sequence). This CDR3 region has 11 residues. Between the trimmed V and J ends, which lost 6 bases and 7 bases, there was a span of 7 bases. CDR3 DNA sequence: TGTGCCAGCAGCGTTGAGAATGAGCAGTTCTTC. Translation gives CASSVENEQFF.

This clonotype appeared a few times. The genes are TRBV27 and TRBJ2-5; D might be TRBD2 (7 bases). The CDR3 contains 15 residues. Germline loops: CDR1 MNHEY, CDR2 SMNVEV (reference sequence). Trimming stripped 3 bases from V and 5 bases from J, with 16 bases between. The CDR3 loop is CASSLEGGPTETQYF. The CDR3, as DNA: TGTGCCAGCAGTTTGGAGGGGGGGCCGACGGAGACCCAGTACTTC.